One and the same sample provided the 8 T cell receptor beta chains below, sequenced in a study of cytomegalovirus exposure and HLA in healthy donors. 13 Jbeta primers and 60 Vbeta primers were used for the PCR. Measured with immunoSEQ multiplex PCR; TCRdb has only the in-frame clones, and not every one. Altogether 250,000 or so clones are present, over 70% being singletons, with the ten largest covering about 7.3%. Sequencing used PBMCs. The receptors were gathered from a woman aged 55-70 years in good health and CMV-seropositive.

This chain connects TRBV7-2 to TRBJ2-1; D may be TRBD1 (5 bases). Germline V gene sequence: CDR1 SGHTA, CDR2 FQGNSA. The CDR3 runs to 15 residues. Trimming took 8 bases from V and 9 from J, leaving 23 bases between them. The CDR3 loop reads CASYTGQTNAGEQFF. In DNA form, the CDR3 reads TGTGCCAGCTATACAGGTCAAACTAATGCAGGTGAGCAGTTCTTC.

Comments on this clone: Other DNA sequences within the sample encode an identical CDR3. The chain couples TRBV9 to TRBJ2-3, with 10 bases lining up with TRBD2. The CDR3 runs 15 residues. Germline V gene lookup returns CDR1 SGDLS and CDR2 YYNGEE. Trimming cost V 2 bases and J 3 bases; bases outside gene matches: 3. CDR3 protein: CASSVTSGTTDTQYF. Here the CDR3 DNA reads TGTGCCAGCAGCGTCACTAGCGGGACGACAGATACGCAGTATTTT. The full variable domain, with the rest looked up from reference TRBV9 and TRBJ2-3, is DSGVTQTPKHLITATGQRVTLRCSPRSGDLSVYWYQQSLDQGLQFLIQYYNGEERAKGNILERFSAQQFPDLHSELNLSSLELGDSALYFCASSVTSGTTDTQYFGPGTRLTVL.

The chain links TRBV6-5 to TRBJ2-2; D ambiguous. The CDR3 is made up of 15 amino acids. Looked up from germline, CDR1 is MNHEY and CDR2 is SVGAGI. Trimming removed 4 bases from V and 3 bases from J, with 12 bases in between. DNA for the CDR3: TGTGCCAGCAGTTTAGCAGACCCCGACACCGGGGAGCTGTTTTTT. This encodes CASSLADPDTGELFF.

V and J are TRBV4-1 and TRBJ1-3; D gene unclear. CDR3 length equals 15 residues. V lost 2 bases and J lost 0, with 8 bases in between. Germline V gene sequence: CDR1 MGHRA, CDR2 YSYEKL. The CDR3 is CASSQTSLSGNTIYF. As DNA, the CDR3 is TGCGCCAGCAGCCAAACATCTCTCTCTGGAAACACCATATATTTT.

The chain links TRBV18 to TRBJ2-7, with 10 bases that match TRBD2. In germline, CDR1 is KGHSH, CDR2 LQKENI. The V segment lost 6 bases and the J segment 0 bases; nucleotides outside the gene matches: 5. The CDR3 has 15 residues. The CDR3 loop reads CASSPSSGGSYEQYF. CDR3 coding DNA: TGTGCCAGCTCGCCTTCTAGCGGGGGCTCCTACGAGCAGTACTTC.

The CDR3 here is CASSGERRQQFF. The CDR3 nucleotides are TGTGCCAGTAGTGGCGAGAGGAGGCAGCAGTTCTTC. The genes are TRBV19 and TRBJ2-1; tentative D call: TRBD2 (5 bases). CDR1 is LNHDA, CDR2 SQIVND, per germline (reference sequence). This CDR3 region has 12 residues. Trimming took 5 bases from V and 11 from J, leaving 13 bases between them.

In this sample, this clone turned up once. The chain has TRBV4-1 and TRBJ2-1; TRBD1 matches at 10 bases. In germline, CDR1 is MGHRA, CDR2 YSYEKL. With 7 bases clipped from V and 1 base from J, the junction kept 7 bases outside the gene matches. The CDR3 covers 16 residues. The CDR3 sequence is CASTPRQGASYNEQFF. In nucleotides, the CDR3 is TGCGCCAGCACCCCCCGACAGGGGGCTTCCTACAATGAGCAGTTCTTC.

The chain uses TRBV5-8 and TRBJ2-5; 9 bases are a match to TRBD2. CDR3 length: 18 residues. Trimming cost V 5 bases and J 5 bases; bases outside gene matches: 19. CDR1 SGHTS and CDR2 YDEGEE come from the germline V gene. The DNA of the CDR3 is TGTGCCAGCAGGCCCACAACCGGGACTAGCATTTTGTTGGAGACCCAGTACTTC. Amino acids: CASRPTTGTSILLETQYF.